This TCR beta chain is drawn from a study of T-cell memory formation after mild COVID-19 (dated by TCRdb to the early 2020s). For the wider study: TCR sequence clusters from the two donors were found to be largely donor specific. The cohort was made up of two young adult volunteers, one female and one male, who were previously healthy. Longitudinal TCRalpha and TCRbeta repertoire sequencing tracked T-cell clones expanding and contracting after mild COVID-19 in two donors. Findings and caveats that apply to the study as a whole: Contracting CD4+ clones were located mainly in the CM and EM memory subsets, whereas CD8+ clones were found to be enriched in EMRA. Clones contracting from day 15 to 85 had balanced CD4/CD8 phenotypes, while a second wave expanding from day 15 to 37 was biased towards CD4+. SARS-CoV-2 specificity of the second-wave clones peaking on day 37 was not confirmed. Some responding clones were detected in pre-infection memory, which suggested that pre-existing cross-reactive memory T cells had joined the SARS-CoV-2 response. Only two mild cases were covered by the study, and larger cohorts that include severe cases with pre-infection samples were considered necessary.

The instrument was an Illumina NovaSeq 6000. cDNA libraries for TCRalpha and TCRbeta were prepared by 5'RACE using constant-segment primers, with sample barcodes and unique molecular identifiers added. Trizol reagent was used to extract RNA from every sample. Amplification of the libraries took two PCR steps, and the second step added a second sample barcode plus Illumina TruSeq adapters. Sequencing of libraries was performed on an Illumina NovaSeq with 2 x 150 bp paired-end reads. The source study handled its data this way. The reads were demultiplexed and collapsed into UMI-guided consensus sequences using migec v1.2.7. Using mixcr v2.1.11, UMI consensuses were aligned to TRA and TRB V and J templates and then assembled into clonotypes. A clonotype was counted as expanded or contracted only if both edgeR and NoisET called the change significant, with noise models trained on biological replicates. edgeR calls used a false discovery rate-adjusted p below 0.01 and a log2 fold-change threshold of 1. As an exploratory analysis of dynamics, PCA with hierarchical clustering was applied to max-normalized trajectories of the 1000 most abundant clonotypes. Separately sequenced CD4+ and CD8+ repertoires were used to assign a CD4 or CD8 phenotype to each responding clone. The public reads were run again by TCRdb, first through fastp at Q25 and then through MiXCR, and only productive beta chains were kept. Rows are unified per CDR3 protein, each entry keeping the most common DNA and genes. TCRdb's processing, not the authors' own work, is the source of the V and J calls. Counted in this sample were 110,000 or so distinct CDR3 sequences; roughly a sixth of them appeared once. Jointly, the top ten make up 5% to 7% of the sample.

As encoded in the germline V gene, CDR1 is SGDLS while CDR2 is YYNGEE. V is clipped by 1 base and J by 2 bases, and the sequence between their germline boundaries is 10 bases long. The CDR3 sequence holds 14 residues, the cysteine and phenylalanine included. Only CDR3 DNA is held: 42 bases, read in frame from base 1. PBMCs were isolated by Ficoll-Paque density gradient centrifugation. This clonotype has ten or more counts. Which antigen it targets is not known. Base qualities are missing; no much larger clone stands one base away. This receptor chain uses TRBV9 and TRBJ2-7; the D gene is possibly TRBD1, with 5 bases matching. The TCR comes from a man between 18 and 35 years old who had mild COVID-19 (a few samples of this study predate the infection). The sample titles of this study are shuffled in the database, so cell type and time point are left out; the donor was told from shared clones. Material for sequencing was PBMCs or a T cell subset sorted from them (not recorded which). Here the CDR3 is given as CASSVQGVPYEQYF. The nucleotide sequence is TGTGCCAGCAGCGTACAGGGTGTTCCCTACGAGCAGTACTTC.